This T cell receptor (beta chain) was obtained from a study of blood T cell repertoires in COVID-19 (dated by TCRdb to 2019 to 2021). A note on the overall study: Collaborator samples came from the United States, Italy and Spain and covered acute and convalescent phases of COVID-19. The material from the prospective study consisted of cDNA or gDNA derived from T cells, B-cell-depleted T cells, or PBMCs. Deeply sampled blood TCRbeta repertoires from subjects exposed to, actively infected with, or recovered from COVID-19 were included in the dataset. The repertoires were released in a freely available public database intended as a resource for research on the immune response to SARS-CoV-2. The samples were drawn from two sources: the first 160 participants of the ongoing ImmuneRACE study, and 1,000 to 1,500 subjects contributed by 6 global collaborators. The sample metadata nearly always contained a de-identified subject ID, COVID-19 status, age in years and sex. Where available, HLA class I and class II types were obtained from metadata supplied by the sample provider rather than from assay-based typing.

Regarding this clone: The antigen it binds to is not known. No base quality information exists; no much larger clone differs at one position. Different DNA sequences within this sample yield the same CDR3.

The junction shows trimming of 6 bases on V and 3 bases on J, plus 5 bases between the germline ends. CDR1 and CDR2, looked up from the germline V gene, are SQVTM and ANQGSEA. The CDR3 starts with the cysteine, ends with the phenylalanine, and has 11 residues. Only the CDR3 DNA is retained, 33 bases long and in frame from the first base. On the study overall, not on this receptor specifically: The amount of clinical and demographic metadata varied by source and participant and was provided uncurated.

TCRbeta CDR3 regions were amplified from genomic DNA by means of the immunoSEQ Assay, a bias-controlled multiplex PCR. On the authors' methods: Within the assay, amplification of reference gene primers was used to estimate how many nucleated cells each sample contained. To quantify the absolute abundance of each unique TCRbeta CDR3 rearrangement, sequence reads were collapsed and filtered. For each sample, productive Simpson clonality was calculated as the square root of Simpson's diversity index over productive rearrangements. Not all clones reach the TCRdb copy of this immuneACCESS table, which keeps in-frame sequences only. Checked studies attribute under half of the gap to unresolved V genes and leave the rest unexplained. V and J calls and clone size are given by that table; D and trimming were obtained from the DNA. For this sample there are under 150,000 clones; around 88% appear just once. The top ten clonotypes cover about 6% of the sample.

Each collaborating institution followed its own protocols to collect whole blood in K2EDTA tubes. For TCRbeta analysis, collaborators shipped samples as frozen whole blood, isolated PBMCs, or DNA extracted from either of those sample types. What was sequenced was peripheral blood. The clonotype originates from a man aged 80 or over with active or convalescent COVID-19. This chain is built from TRBV29-1 and TRBJ2-2, with the D gene call left open. Here the CDR3 is given as CSVADTGELFF. The DNA sequence is TGCAGCGTCGCGGACACCGGGGAGCTGTTTTTT.